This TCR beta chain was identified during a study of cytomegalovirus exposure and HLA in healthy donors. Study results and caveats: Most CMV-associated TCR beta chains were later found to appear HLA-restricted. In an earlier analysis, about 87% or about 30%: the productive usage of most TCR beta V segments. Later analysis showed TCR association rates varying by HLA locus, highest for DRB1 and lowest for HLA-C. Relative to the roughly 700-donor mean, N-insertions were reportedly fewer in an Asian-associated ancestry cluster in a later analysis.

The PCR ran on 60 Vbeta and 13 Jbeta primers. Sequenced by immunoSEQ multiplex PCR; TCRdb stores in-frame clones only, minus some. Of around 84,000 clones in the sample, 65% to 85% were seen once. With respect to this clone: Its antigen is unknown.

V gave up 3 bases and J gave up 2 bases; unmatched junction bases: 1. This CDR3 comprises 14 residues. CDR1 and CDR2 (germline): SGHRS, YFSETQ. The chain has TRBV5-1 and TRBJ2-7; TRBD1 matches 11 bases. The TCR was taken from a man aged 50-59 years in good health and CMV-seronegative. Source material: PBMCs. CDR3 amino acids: CASSWDRGTYEQYF. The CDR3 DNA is TGCGCCAGCAGCTGGGACAGGGGGACCTACGAGCAGTACTTC.